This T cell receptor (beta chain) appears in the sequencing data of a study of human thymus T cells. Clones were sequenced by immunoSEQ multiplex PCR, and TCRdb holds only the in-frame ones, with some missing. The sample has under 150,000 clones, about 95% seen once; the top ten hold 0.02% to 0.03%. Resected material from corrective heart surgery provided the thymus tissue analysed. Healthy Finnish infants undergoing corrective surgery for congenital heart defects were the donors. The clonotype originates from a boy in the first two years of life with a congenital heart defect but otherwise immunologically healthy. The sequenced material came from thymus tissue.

The DNA of the CDR3 is TGTGCCAGCAGCTTTAAAGAGACCCAGTACTTC. This translates into CASSFKETQYF. The chain joins TRBV7-9 to TRBJ2-5; D is uncertain. The CDR3 is made up of 11 amino acids. The germline gives CDR1 SEHNR, CDR2 FQNEAQ (reference sequence). The ends were cut back, 3 bases at V and 3 bases at J, with 2 bases in the middle.